The clone carrying this T cell receptor beta chain was seen only once. Authors' methods: Amplification from reference gene primers served as the basis for estimated nucleated cell counts. Method: immunoSEQ multiplex PCR; TCRdb's copy keeps in-frame clones and lacks some. V, J and clone size are those of that table, while D and trimming were read from the DNA. This sample carries under 200,000 clones, 85% to 95% of them seen once, and the ten largest clones take about 0.54%. CDR1 and CDR2 (germline): SGHRS, YFSETQ. The CDR3 is made up of 15 amino acids. V was pared by 0 bases and J by 7 bases, with 11 bases between. The data were taken from a study of blood T cell repertoires in COVID-19.

Sample: peripheral blood. This chain joins TRBV5-1 and TRBJ1-6; D perhaps matches TRBD1 (6 bases). The TCR originated in a man aged 45 to 65 with acute or convalescent COVID-19. The DNA of the CDR3 is TGCGCCAGCAGCTTGGTAGGGGGTAAGAATTCACCCCTCCACTTT. Its protein product is CASSLVGGKNSPLHF.